What follows describes a single T cell receptor beta chain. Its antigen is still unknown. CDR1 MDHEN and CDR2 SYDVKM come from the germline V gene. Trimming removed 5 bases from V and 3 bases from J; junction bases left unmatched: 6. The length of the CDR3 is 15 residues. The PCR made use of 60 Vbeta and 13 Jbeta primers. Data came from immunoSEQ multiplex PCR; TCRdb stores just in-frame clones and leaves some out. The sample consists of tens of thousands of clones, more than 80% of them appearing once. The data were obtained in a study of cytomegalovirus exposure and HLA in healthy donors. Study results and limitations: A later analysis by the authors found several of the most significant clusters apparently linked to common viral pathogens. Earlier analysis looked at TCR beta V segments, and most were productive about 90% or about 30% of the time.

The chain is built from TRBV28 and TRBJ1-2, with 10 bases identical to TRBD1. Sequences were obtained from PBMCs. The clonotype originates from a man between 18 and 29 years old in good health and CMV-seronegative. CDR3 in amino acids: CASSGGQGMDYGYTF. The CDR3 DNA reads as TGTGCCAGCAGTGGGGGACAGGGGATGGACTATGGCTACACCTTC.